This TCR beta chain was recovered during a study of CD8 T cells in ankylosing spondylitis. Findings and caveats of the study: Earlier work had already found some motif variants in reactive arthritis synovial fluid and blood.

This clonotype has at least ten counts. Its specificity is not known. Library preparation for TCR beta used quantitative 5'-RACE with molecular barcodes. TCRdb re-derived calls from the 5' RACE reads in MiXCR, one entry per CDR3 protein. The repertoire has tens of thousands of distinct CDR3 sequences, around 10% of them found once; the top ten carry roughly 15%. Sequences were obtained from blood, either unsorted or a sorted T cell fraction (not recorded which). The receptor was derived from a male donor with ankylosing spondylitis or in good health (not recorded which).

The CDR3 DNA sequence: TGCGCCAGCAGCTCCCAGAGTAGCGGGACCTACAATGAGCAGTTCTTC. Translation: CASSSQSSGTYNEQFF. V gene TRBV5-1 combines with J gene TRBJ2-1; 8 bases are shared with TRBD2. V lost 3 bases to trimming and J lost 2 bases; unmatched junction nucleotides: 7. Germline CDR1 reads SGHRS; CDR2 reads YFSETQ. The CDR3 length is 16 residues.